The 24 T cell receptor beta chains listed next were all sequenced from one sample in a study of T cell changes during pregnancy in multiple sclerosis. The assay was immunoSEQ multiplex PCR, and TCRdb's table has in-frame clones only and misses some. The sample has 50,000 or so clones; roughly 93% are singletons. The sequencing here drew on peripheral blood, taken in the second trimester of pregnancy. The receptors derive from a female donor with multiple sclerosis, enrolled in a pregnancy study.

V and J are TRBV10-3 and TRBJ2-7, with D unresolved. CDR3 size: 13 residues. The V and J ends lost 4 bases and 2 bases respectively, with 9 bases between them. Germline V lookup: CDR1 ENHRY, CDR2 SYGVKD. Here the CDR3 DNA reads TGTGCCATCAGTGTTGGCGGAGCCTACGAGCAGTACTTC. Translated, it gives CAISVGGAYEQYF.

The gene calls are TRBV7-9 and TRBJ2-3; a weak D match, TRBD2 (6 bases). Germline CDR1 and CDR2: SEHNR and FQNEAQ (reference sequence). This CDR3 is built from 16 residues. Trimming took off 2 bases at V and 1 base at J, with 13 bases between the two ends. CDR3 DNA: TGTGCCAGCAGCTTACGCGGGACCCTCGGCACAGATACGCAGTATTTT. It specifies CASSLRGTLGTDTQYF.

The rearrangement uses TRBV10-2 and TRBJ2-3; tentative D call: TRBD1 (6 bases). Germline CDR1 reads WSHSY; CDR2 reads SAAADI. V shed 5 bases and J shed 4 bases, with 7 bases lying between them. This CDR3 is 12 amino acids long. The CDR3 loop is CASSPGADTQYF. In DNA, the CDR3 is TGCGCCAGCAGTCCAGGGGCAGATACGCAGTATTTT.

The chain carries TRBV6-5 and TRBJ2-3, with 10 positions matching TRBD1. The length of the CDR3 is 16 residues. Germline CDR1 is MNHEY and CDR2 is SVGAGI. The V gene end was trimmed by 4 bases and the J gene end by 5 bases; junction bases not matched to a gene: 9. For the CDR3, the DNA is TGTGCCAGCAGTTCGAACCCCGGGACAGGGGTAGATACGCAGTATTTT. Translation gives CASSSNPGTGVDTQYF.

CDR3 bases: TGTGCCAGCAGTCCCGGGACTAGCGGGAGGACCTACAATGAGCAGTTCTTC. This translates into CASSPGTSGRTYNEQFF. The chain employs TRBV28 and TRBJ2-1; 15 nucleotides line up with TRBD2. CDR1 is MDHEN, CDR2 SYDVKM, per germline. The length of the CDR3 is 17 residues. The trim removed 5 bases at V and 2 bases at J, leaving 4 bases unmatched.

The V call is TRBV5-4, the J call TRBJ2-3, with 7 bases matching TRBD2. V shed 0 bases, J shed 1 base, and the junction held 5 bases outside the gene matches. The germline gives CDR1 SGHNT, CDR2 YYREEE (reference sequence). CDR3 length: 16 amino acids. The CDR3 protein is CASSLEGRDGTDTQYF. DNA of the CDR3: TGTGCCAGCAGCTTGGAGGGGAGGGATGGCACAGATACGCAGTATTTT. Using reference TRBV5-4 and TRBJ2-3 for the parts outside the CDR3, the full variable domain is ETGVTQSPTHLIKTRGQQVTLRCSSQSGHNTVSWYQQALGQGPQFIFQYYREEENGRGNFPPRFSGLQFPNYSSELNVNALELDDSALYLCASSLEGRDGTDTQYFGPGTRLTVL.

The rearrangement joins TRBV5-4 to TRBJ1-2; 7 bases map to TRBD1. V gave up 7 bases and J gave up 4 bases; unmatched junction bases: 10. The CDR3 runs 14 residues. The V gene's germline CDR1 is SGHNT and CDR2 YYREEE (reference sequence). CDR3: CASRTRDSFYGYTF. The CDR3 region has the DNA TGTGCCAGCCGCACCCGGGACAGCTTCTATGGCTACACCTTC.

The chain couples TRBV19 to TRBJ1-5, with D possibly TRBD1 on 5 matching bases. Germline CDR1 reads LNHDA; CDR2 reads SQIVND (reference sequence). The CDR3 consists of 20 residues. V lost 3 bases and J 0 bases, leaving 24 bases between the germline ends. This CDR3 reads CASSMPLRDGSYYSNQPQHF. CDR3 in DNA: TGTGCCAGTAGTATGCCTCTCCGGGACGGGAGTTATTATAGCAATCAGCCCCAGCATTTT.

V is TRBV11-3 and J is TRBJ2-5; 15 nucleotides line up with TRBD2. V lost 6 bases, J lost 4 bases, and 6 bases stayed unmatched. The CDR3 runs 16 residues. Germline V gives CDR1 SGHNT, CDR2 YENEEA. The CDR3 DNA follows: TGTGCCAGCAGACCAGGACTAGCGGGAGGGGGAGAGACCCAGTACTTC. Protein: CASRPGLAGGGETQYF.

This clone was picked up one time. This sequence joins TRBV9 and TRBJ2-2, with D perhaps TRBD2 (6 bases). The CDR3 covers 15 residues. CDR1 and CDR2 (germline): SGDLS, YYNGEE. V gave up 0 bases and J gave up 5 bases, with 11 bases separating them. The CDR3 reads CASSVGVGGTGELFF. DNA for the CDR3: TGTGCCAGCAGCGTAGGGGTCGGGGGAACCGGGGAGCTGTTTTTT.

The chain is built from TRBV11-1 and TRBJ1-2, with 8 bases that match TRBD1. V lost 5 bases, J lost 2 bases, and 4 bases stayed unmatched. The CDR3 is 14 amino acids. The V gene's germline CDR1 is SGHAT and CDR2 FQDESV (reference sequence). The CDR3 DNA reads TGTGCCAGCAGCGAAACAGGGGGAAACTATGGCTACACCTTC. This sequence encodes CASSETGGNYGYTF.

The chain combines TRBV28 with TRBJ1-1, with D possibly TRBD1 on 6 matching bases. The V gene's germline CDR1 is MDHEN and CDR2 SYDVKM. Trimming pared 6 bases from V and 1 base from J, leaving 12 bases between. The CDR3 covers 14 residues. The CDR3 is CASRPGQRNTEAFF. DNA for the CDR3: TGTGCCAGCAGGCCAGGACAGCGGAACACTGAAGCTTTCTTT. The full variable domain, with the rest looked up from reference TRBV28 and TRBJ1-1, is DVKVTQSSRYLVKRTGEKVFLECVQDMDHENMFWYRQDPGLGLRLIYFSYDVKMKEKGDIPEGYSVSREKKERFSLILESASTNQTSMYLCASRPGQRNTEAFFGQGTRLTVV.

The V and J genes are TRBV2 and TRBJ2-1; maybe TRBD1 (5 bases). V shed 7 bases and J shed 6 bases, with 10 bases lying between them. The CDR3 is 12 residues long. Germline V gene sequence: CDR1 SNHLY, CDR2 FYNNEI. CDR3 sequence reads: CASNRGVNEQFF. CDR3 DNA: TGTGCCAGCAATAGGGGCGTCAATGAGCAGTTCTTC.

The rearrangement uses TRBV7-9 and TRBJ2-1; a possible D gene is TRBD1 (5 bases). The CDR3 is 14 amino acids. Germline V CDR1 and CDR2: SEHNR, FQNEAQ (reference sequence). V dropped 6 bases and J dropped 7 bases, with 16 bases sitting between them. The CDR3 nucleotides read TGTGCCAGCAGAGACAGAGGATACAATAATGAGCAGTTCTTC. Translating gives CASRDRGYNNEQFF.

The V and J genes are TRBV28 and TRBJ2-4; D remains ambiguous. Trimming left V 5 bases short and J 0 bases short, with 11 bases between. The CDR3 has 15 residues. The germline gives CDR1 MDHEN, CDR2 SYDVKM. CDR3 nucleotide sequence: TGTGCCAGCAGTGACCCCCGGGTAGCCAAAAACATTCAGTACTTC. This translates into CASSDPRVAKNIQYF.

The chain combines TRBV25-1 with TRBJ1-5; D is uncertain. From germline, CDR1 is MGHDK and CDR2 SYGVNS. The V gene lost 8 bases and the J gene lost 1 base, with 12 bases spanning the gap. CDR3 length: 14 amino acids. The CDR3 spells CASSPAGSNQPQHF. The CDR3 region has the DNA TGTGCCAGCTCACCCGCGGGGAGCAATCAGCCCCAGCATTTT.

This rearrangement joins TRBV12-5 to TRBJ1-1, with TRBD1 matching over 8 bases. Per the germline V gene, CDR1 is LGHNT and CDR2 is FRNRAP. The CDR3 totals 14 residues. V lost 5 bases to trimming and J lost 7 bases; unmatched junction nucleotides: 9. CDR3 region: CASGNTGGPGEAFF. In nucleotides, the CDR3 is TGTGCTAGTGGTAATACAGGGGGACCGGGTGAAGCTTTCTTT.

The genes are TRBV18 and TRBJ1-1; maybe TRBD1 (5 bases). Germline loops: CDR1 KGHSH, CDR2 LQKENI. CDR3 length: 13 amino acids. V gave up 3 bases and J gave up 4 bases, with 9 bases separating them. The CDR3 sequence: CASSPQGPTEAFF. CDR3 nucleotide sequence: TGTGCCAGCTCACCCCAGGGTCCCACTGAAGCTTTCTTT.

V usage is TRBV7-2 and J usage is TRBJ2-7; 9 bases agree with TRBD2. V was clipped by 1 base and J by 6 bases; unmatched bases: 4. Germline V gene data show CDR1 as SGHTA and CDR2 as FQGNSA. The CDR3 runs 14 residues. CDR3 sequence: CASSLVAGAPEQYF. The CDR3 DNA is TGTGCCAGCAGCTTAGTAGCGGGAGCACCCGAGCAGTACTTC.

Only a few counts were recorded for this clone. This chain connects TRBV29-1 to TRBJ2-7, with 11 bases fitting TRBD2. There are 14 residues in the CDR3. The J segment lost 7 bases and the V segment lost 6 bases, leaving 11 bases of the junction unmatched. Germline-derived CDR1 and CDR2 are SQVTM and ANQGSEA. The chain's CDR3 is CSVATSGALLEQYF. The CDR3 DNA reads TGCAGCGTCGCGACTAGCGGGGCCCTACTGGAGCAGTACTTC.

This sequence joins TRBV6-6 and TRBJ1-3; possibly TRBD1 for D (6 bases). This CDR3 contains 14 residues. The germline gives CDR1 MNHNY, CDR2 SVGAGI (reference sequence). V lost 6 bases and J 4 bases, leaving 13 bases between the germline ends. The chain's CDR3 is CASSQDRLGNTIYF. DNA of the CDR3: TGTGCCAGCAGCCAAGACAGGCTAGGAAACACCATATATTTT.

V usage is TRBV19 and J usage is TRBJ1-5; weak D call: TRBD1 (5 bases). CDR3 length equals 14 residues. Per germline, CDR1 LNHDA and CDR2 SQIVND (reference sequence). V was clipped by 5 bases and J by 7 bases, with 15 bases between them. The CDR3 sequence: CASSPPGEGQPQHF. In DNA, the CDR3 is TGTGCCAGTAGTCCCCCGGGGGAAGGACAGCCCCAGCATTTT.

V and J are TRBV7-9 and TRBJ1-1, with TRBD1 identical over 8 bases. Germline CDR1 and CDR2: SEHNR and FQNEAQ (reference sequence). The CDR3 covers 14 residues. J was trimmed by 7 bases and V by 5 bases; bases with no gene match: 9. The DNA for the CDR3 is TGTGCCAGCAGCCCGACAAGGACAGGGTATGAAGCTTTCTTT. Amino acid sequence: CASSPTRTGYEAFF.

The J gene is TRBJ2-1, the V gene TRBV11-2; 11 nucleotides agree with TRBD2. Germline V lookup: CDR1 SGHAT, CDR2 FQNNGV. V dropped 2 bases and J dropped 10; count of bases not matched to a gene: 10. The CDR3 length is 16 residues. DNA of the CDR3: TGTGCCAGCAGCTTACTTAGCGGGAGGGGAATTGGGGAGCAGTTCTTC. Translated, it gives CASSLLSGRGIGEQFF.